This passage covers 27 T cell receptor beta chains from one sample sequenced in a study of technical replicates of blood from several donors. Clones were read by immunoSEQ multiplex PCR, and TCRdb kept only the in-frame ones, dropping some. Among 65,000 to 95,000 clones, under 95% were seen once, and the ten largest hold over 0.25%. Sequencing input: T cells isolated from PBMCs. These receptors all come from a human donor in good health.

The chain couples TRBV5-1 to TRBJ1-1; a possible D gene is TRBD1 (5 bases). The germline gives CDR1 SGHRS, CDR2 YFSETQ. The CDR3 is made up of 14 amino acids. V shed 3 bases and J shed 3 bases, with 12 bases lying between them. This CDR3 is CASSWEGVDTEAFF. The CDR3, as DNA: TGCGCCAGCAGCTGGGAAGGGGTGGACACTGAAGCTTTCTTT.

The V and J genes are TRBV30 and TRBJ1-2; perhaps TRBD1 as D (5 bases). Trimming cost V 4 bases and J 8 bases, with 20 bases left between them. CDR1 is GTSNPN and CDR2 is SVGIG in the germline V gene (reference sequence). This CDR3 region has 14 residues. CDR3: CAWTKGQGFYGYTF. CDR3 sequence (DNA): TGTGCCTGGACCAAAGGGCAGGGTTTTTACGGCTACACCTTC.

The CDR3 DNA sequence: TGTGCCAGCAGCCCTGCTCCGGGACAGGGAGACTACGAGCAGTACTTC. Its protein is CASSPAPGQGDYEQYF. The rearrangement joins TRBV5-4 to TRBJ2-7, with 9 bases lining up with TRBD1. CDR1 is SGHNT, CDR2 YYREEE, per germline (reference sequence). The CDR3 is made up of 16 amino acids. With V trimmed by 4 bases and J by 3 bases, 11 bases remained unmatched.

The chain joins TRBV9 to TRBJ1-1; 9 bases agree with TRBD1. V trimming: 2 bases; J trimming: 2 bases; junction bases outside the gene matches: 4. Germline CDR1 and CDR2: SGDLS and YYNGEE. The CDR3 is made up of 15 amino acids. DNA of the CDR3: TGTGCCAGCAGCGTCACAGGGGGCCTCAACACTGAAGCTTTCTTT. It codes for CASSVTGGLNTEAFF.

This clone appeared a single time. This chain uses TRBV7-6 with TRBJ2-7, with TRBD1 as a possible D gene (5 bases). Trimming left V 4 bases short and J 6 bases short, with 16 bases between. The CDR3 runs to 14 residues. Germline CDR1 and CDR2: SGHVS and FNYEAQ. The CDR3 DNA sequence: TGTGCCAGCAGCTCCCAAAAGGGTAGGGGCGAGCAGTACTTC. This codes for CASSSQKGRGEQYF.

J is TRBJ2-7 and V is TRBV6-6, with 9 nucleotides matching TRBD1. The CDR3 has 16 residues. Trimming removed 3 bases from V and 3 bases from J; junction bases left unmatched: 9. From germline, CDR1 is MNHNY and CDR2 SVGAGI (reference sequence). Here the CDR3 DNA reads TGTGCCAGCAGTTATGGGGGACAGGGTAAAAGCTACGAGCAGTACTTC. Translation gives CASSYGGQGKSYEQYF.

In DNA, the CDR3 is TGTGCCAGCAGAGGGTTTAGGGGGCAGGAGTATGGCTACACCTTC. Its protein is CASRGFRGQEYGYTF. The V gene is TRBV11-2, the J gene TRBJ1-2, with 7 bases identical to TRBD1. The CDR3 is 15 residues long. V lost 6 bases, J lost 5 bases, and 12 bases stayed unmatched. CDR1 is SGHAT, CDR2 FQNNGV, per germline.

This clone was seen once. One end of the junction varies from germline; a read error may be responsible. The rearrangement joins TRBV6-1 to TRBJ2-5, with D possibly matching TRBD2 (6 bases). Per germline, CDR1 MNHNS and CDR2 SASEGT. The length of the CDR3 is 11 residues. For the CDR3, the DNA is TGTGCCAGCAACGGAGGGCGTTCGGAGGACTTC. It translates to CASNGGRSEDF.

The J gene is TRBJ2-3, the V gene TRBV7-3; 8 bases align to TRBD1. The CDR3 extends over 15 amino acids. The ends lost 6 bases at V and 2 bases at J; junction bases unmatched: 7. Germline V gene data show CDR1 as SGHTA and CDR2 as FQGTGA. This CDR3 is CASRLTGDPTDTQYF. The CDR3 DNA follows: TGTGCCAGCAGGCTGACAGGGGATCCCACAGATACGCAGTATTTT.

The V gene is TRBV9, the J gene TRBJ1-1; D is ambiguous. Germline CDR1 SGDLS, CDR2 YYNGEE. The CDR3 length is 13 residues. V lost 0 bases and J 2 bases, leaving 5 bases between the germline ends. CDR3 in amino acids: CASSVGRNTEAFF. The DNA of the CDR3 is TGTGCCAGCAGCGTAGGCAGAAACACTGAAGCTTTCTTT. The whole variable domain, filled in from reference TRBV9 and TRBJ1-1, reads DSGVTQTPKHLITATGQRVTLRCSPRSGDLSVYWYQQSLDQGLQFLIQYYNGEERAKGNILERFSAQQFPDLHSELNLSSLELGDSALYFCASSVGRNTEAFFGQGTRLTVV.

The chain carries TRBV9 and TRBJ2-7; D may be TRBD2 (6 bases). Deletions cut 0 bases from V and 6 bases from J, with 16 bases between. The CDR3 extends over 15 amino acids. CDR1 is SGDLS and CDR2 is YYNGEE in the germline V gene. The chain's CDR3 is CASSVAGVGRGEQYF. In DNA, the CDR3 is TGTGCCAGCAGCGTAGCGGGAGTGGGTAGAGGCGAGCAGTACTTC.

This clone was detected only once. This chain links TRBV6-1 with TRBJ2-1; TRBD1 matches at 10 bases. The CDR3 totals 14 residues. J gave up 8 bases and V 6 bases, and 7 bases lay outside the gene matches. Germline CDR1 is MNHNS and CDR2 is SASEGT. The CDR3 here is CASSPGQGKDEQFF. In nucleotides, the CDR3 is TGTGCCAGCAGCCCGGGACAGGGGAAGGATGAGCAGTTCTTC.

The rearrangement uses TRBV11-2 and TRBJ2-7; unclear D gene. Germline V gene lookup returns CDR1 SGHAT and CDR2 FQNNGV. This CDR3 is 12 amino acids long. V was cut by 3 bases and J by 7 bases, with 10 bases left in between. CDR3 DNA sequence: TGTGCCAGCAGCTTTAGTCGAAATGAGCAGTACTTC. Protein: CASSFSRNEQYF.

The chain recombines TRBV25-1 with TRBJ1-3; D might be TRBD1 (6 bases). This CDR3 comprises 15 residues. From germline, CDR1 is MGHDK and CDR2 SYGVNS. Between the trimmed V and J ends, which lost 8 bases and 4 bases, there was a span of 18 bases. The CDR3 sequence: CASLEAGAGGNTIYF. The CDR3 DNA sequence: TGTGCCAGCCTGGAGGCGGGGGCAGGAGGAAACACCATATATTTT. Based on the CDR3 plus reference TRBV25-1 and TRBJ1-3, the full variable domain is EADIYQTPRYLVIGTGKKITLECSQTMGHDKMYWYQQDPGMELHLIHYSYGVNSTEKGDLSSESTVSRIRTEHFPLTLESARPSHTSQYLCASLEAGAGGNTIYFGEGSWLTVV.

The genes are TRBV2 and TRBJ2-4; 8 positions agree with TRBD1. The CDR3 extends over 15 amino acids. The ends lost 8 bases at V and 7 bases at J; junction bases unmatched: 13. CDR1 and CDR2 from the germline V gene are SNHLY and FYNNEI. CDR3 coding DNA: TGTGCCAGCGGGGGACAGGTCCTTGTGGGGAACATTCAGTACTTC. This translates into CASGGQVLVGNIQYF.

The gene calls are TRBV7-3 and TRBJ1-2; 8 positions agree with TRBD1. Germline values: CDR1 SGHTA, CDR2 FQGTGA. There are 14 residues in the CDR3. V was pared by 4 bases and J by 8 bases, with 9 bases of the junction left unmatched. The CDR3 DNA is TGTGCCAGCAGCTCAGGGGGCGCGAGCGGAGGCTACACCTTC. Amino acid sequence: CASSSGGASGGYTF.

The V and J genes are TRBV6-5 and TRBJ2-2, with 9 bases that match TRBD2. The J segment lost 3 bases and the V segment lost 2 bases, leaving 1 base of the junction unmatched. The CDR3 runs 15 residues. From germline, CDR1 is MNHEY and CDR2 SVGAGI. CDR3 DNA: TGTGCCAGCAGTTACATAGCGGGGGACACCGGGGAGCTGTTTTTT. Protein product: CASSYIAGDTGELFF.

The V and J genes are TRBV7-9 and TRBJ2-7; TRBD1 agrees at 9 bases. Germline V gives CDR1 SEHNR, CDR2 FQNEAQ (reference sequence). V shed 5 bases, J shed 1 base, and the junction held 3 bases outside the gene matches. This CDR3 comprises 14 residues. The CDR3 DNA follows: TGTGCCAGCAGCGCTGGGACAGGGTCCTACGAGCAGTACTTC. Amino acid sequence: CASSAGTGSYEQYF. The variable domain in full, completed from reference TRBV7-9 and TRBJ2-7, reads DTGVSQNPRHKITKRGQNVTFRCDPISEHNRLYWYRQTLGQGPEFLTYFQNEAQLEKSRLLSDRFSAERPKGSFSTLEIQRTEQGDSAMYLCASSAGTGSYEQYFGPGTRLTVT.

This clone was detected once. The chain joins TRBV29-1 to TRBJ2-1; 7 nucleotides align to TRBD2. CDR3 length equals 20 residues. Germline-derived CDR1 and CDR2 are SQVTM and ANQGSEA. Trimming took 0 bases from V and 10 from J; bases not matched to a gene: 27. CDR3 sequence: CSVEDSGKGFAAGVRGEQFF. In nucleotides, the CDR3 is TGCAGCGTTGAAGATTCGGGGAAGGGGTTCGCGGCGGGAGTCCGGGGCGAGCAGTTCTTC.

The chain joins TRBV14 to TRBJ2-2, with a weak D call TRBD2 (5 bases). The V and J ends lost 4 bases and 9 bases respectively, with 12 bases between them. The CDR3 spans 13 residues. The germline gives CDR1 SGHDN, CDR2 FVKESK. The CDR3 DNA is TGTGCCAGCAGCCCACAAGCGGAGCGGGAGCTGTTTTTT. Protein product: CASSPQAERELFF. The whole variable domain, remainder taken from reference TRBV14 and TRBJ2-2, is EAGVTQFPSHSVIEKGQTVTLRCDPISGHDNLYWYRRVMGKEIKFLLHFVKESKQDESGMPNNRFLAERTGGTYSTLKVQPAELEDSGVYFCASSPQAERELFFGEGSRLTVL.

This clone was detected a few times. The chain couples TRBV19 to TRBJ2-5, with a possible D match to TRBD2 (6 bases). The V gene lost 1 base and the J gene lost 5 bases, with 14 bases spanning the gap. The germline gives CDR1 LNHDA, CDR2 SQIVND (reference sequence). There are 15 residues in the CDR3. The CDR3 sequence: CASSIAGGIDETQYF. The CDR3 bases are TGTGCCAGTAGTATAGCGGGCGGGATTGACGAGACCCAGTACTTC.

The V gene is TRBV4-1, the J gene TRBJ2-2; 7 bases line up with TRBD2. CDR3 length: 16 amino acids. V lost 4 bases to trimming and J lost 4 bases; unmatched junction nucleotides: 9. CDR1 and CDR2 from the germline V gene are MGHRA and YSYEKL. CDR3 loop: CASSPPGGSGTGELFF. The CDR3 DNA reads TGCGCCAGCAGCCCCCCGGGAGGTAGCGGCACCGGGGAGCTGTTTTTT.

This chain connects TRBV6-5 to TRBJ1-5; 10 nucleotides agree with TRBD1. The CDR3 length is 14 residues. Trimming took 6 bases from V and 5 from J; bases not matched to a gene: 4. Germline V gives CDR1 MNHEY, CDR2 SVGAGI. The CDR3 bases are TGTGCCAGCAGCCTCGGGACAGGGGATCAGCCCCAGCATTTT. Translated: CASSLGTGDQPQHF.

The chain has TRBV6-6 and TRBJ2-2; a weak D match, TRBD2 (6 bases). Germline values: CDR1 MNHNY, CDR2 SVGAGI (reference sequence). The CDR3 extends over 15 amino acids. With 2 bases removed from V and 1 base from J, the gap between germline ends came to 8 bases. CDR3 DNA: TGTGCCAGCAGTTACGCGGGGTTGAACACCGGGGAGCTGTTTTTT. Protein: CASSYAGLNTGELFF.

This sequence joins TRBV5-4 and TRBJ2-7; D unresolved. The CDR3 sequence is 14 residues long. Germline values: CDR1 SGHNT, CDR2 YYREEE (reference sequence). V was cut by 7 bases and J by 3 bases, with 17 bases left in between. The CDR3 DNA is TGTGCCAGCTCACAAGGCGGCGGAAGCTACGAGCAGTACTTC. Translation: CASSQGGGSYEQYF.

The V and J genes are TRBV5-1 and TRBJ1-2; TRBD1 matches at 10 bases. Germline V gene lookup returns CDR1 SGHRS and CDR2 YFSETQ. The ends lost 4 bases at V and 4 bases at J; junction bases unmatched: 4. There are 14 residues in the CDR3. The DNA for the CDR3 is TGCGCCAGCAGCCGGGACAGGGGCTTCTATGGCTACACCTTC. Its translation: CASSRDRGFYGYTF.

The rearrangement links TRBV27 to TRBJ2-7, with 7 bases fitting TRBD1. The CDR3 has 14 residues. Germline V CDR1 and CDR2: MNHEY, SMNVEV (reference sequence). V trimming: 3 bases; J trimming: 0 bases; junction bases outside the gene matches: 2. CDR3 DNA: TGTGCCAGCAGTTTGGGACAGCTCTCCTACGAGCAGTACTTC. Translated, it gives CASSLGQLSYEQYF.